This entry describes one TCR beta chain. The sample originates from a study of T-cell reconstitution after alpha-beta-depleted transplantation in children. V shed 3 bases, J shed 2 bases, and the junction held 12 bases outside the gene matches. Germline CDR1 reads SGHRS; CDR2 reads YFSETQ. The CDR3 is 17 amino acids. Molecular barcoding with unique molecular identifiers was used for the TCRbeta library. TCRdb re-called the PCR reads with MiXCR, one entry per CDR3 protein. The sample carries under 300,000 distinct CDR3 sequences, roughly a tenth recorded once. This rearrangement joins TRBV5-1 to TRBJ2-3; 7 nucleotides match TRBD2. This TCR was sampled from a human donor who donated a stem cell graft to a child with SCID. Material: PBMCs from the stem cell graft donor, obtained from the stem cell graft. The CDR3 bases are TGCGCCAGCAGCTCCCCCGAGACTAGCAGAACCACAGATACGCAGTATTTT. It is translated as CASSSPETSRTTDTQYF.